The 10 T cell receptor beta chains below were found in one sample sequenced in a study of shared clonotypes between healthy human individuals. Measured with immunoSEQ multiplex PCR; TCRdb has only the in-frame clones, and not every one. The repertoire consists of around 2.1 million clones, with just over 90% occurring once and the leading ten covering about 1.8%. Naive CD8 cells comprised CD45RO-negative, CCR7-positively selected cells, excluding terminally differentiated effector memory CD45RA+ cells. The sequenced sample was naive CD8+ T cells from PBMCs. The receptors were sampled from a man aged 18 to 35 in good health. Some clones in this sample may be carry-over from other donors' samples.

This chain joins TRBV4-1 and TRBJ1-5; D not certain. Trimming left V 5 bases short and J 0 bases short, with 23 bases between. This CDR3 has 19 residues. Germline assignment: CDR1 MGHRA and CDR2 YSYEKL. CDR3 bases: TGCGCCAGCAGCTTTTCTTGGACGCCAGAGACTATTAGCAATCAGCCCCAGCATTTT. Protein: CASSFSWTPETISNQPQHF.

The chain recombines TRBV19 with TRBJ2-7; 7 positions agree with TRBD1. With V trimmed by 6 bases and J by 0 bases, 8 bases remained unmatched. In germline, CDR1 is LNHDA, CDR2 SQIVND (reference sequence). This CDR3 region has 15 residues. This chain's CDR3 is CASRLQDRSSYEQYF. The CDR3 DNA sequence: TGTGCCAGTAGATTACAGGACAGGAGCTCCTACGAGCAGTACTTC.

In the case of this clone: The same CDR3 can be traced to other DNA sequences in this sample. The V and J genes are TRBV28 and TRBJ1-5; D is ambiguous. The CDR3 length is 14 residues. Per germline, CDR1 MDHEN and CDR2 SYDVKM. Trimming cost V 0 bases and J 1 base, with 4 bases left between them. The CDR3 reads CASSLWRSNQPQHF. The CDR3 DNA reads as TGTGCCAGCAGTTTATGGAGGAGCAATCAGCCCCAGCATTTT.

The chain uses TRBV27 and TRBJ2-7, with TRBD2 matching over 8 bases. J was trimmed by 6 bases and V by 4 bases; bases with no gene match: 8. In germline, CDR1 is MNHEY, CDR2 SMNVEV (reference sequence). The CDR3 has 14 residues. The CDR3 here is CASSWTSRLIEQYF. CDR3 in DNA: TGTGCCAGCAGTTGGACTAGCAGGTTGATCGAGCAGTACTTC.

The CDR3 sequence is CASSSGWGLTEAFF. The CDR3 DNA is TGTGCCAGCAGTTCCGGGTGGGGGTTGACTGAAGCTTTCTTT. The rearrangement joins TRBV6-5 to TRBJ1-1; D possibly corresponds to TRBD1 (5 bases). CDR3 length equals 14 residues. Germline lookup yields CDR1 MNHEY and CDR2 SVGAGI. V lost 4 bases, J lost 5 bases, and 14 bases lay in between.

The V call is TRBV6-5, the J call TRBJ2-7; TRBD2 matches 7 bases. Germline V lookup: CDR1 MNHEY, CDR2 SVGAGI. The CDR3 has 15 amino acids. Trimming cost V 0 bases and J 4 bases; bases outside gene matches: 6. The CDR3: CASSYSEAGSYEQYF. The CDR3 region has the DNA TGTGCCAGCAGTTACTCAGAAGCGGGATCTTACGAGCAGTACTTC.

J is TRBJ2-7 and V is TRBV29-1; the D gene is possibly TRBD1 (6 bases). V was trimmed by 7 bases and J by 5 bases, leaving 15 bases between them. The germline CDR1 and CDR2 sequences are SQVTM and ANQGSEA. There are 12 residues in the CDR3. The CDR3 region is CSASSGADEQYF. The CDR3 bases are TGCAGCGCAAGTTCAGGGGCGGACGAGCAGTACTTC.

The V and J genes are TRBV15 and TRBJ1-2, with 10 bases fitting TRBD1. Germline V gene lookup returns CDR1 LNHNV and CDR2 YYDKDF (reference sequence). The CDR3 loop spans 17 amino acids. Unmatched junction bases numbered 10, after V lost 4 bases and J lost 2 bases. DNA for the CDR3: TGTGCCACCAGCAAAGAAGACAGGGGGCGGCCCAACTATGGCTACACCTTC. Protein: CATSKEDRGRPNYGYTF.

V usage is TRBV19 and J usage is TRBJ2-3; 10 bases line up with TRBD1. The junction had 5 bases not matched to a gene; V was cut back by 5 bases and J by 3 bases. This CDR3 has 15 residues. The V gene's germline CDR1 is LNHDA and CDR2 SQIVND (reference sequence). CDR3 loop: CASSDRTGGTDTQYF. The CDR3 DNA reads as TGTGCCAGTAGTGACCGGACAGGGGGGACAGATACGCAGTATTTT.

CDR3 amino acids: CASSHPGIEAFF. The CDR3 coding sequence is TGTGCCAGCAGCCACCCAGGGATTGAAGCTTTCTTT. J is TRBJ1-1 and V is TRBV28; D perhaps matches TRBD1 (5 bases). Trimming removed 6 bases at V and 7 bases at J, with 12 bases between. Germline-derived CDR1 and CDR2 are MDHEN and SYDVKM. This CDR3 contains 12 residues.